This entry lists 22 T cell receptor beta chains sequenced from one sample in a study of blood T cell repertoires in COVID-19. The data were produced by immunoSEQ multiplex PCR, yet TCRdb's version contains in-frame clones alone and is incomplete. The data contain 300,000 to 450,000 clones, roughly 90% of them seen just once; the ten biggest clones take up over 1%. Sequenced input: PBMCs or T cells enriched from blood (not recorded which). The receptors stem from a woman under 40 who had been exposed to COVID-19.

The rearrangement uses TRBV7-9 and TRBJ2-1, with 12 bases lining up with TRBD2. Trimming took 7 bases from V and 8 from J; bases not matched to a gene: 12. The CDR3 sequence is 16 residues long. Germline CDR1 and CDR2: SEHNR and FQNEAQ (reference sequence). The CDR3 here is CASTPPLRLAGDEQFF. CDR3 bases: TGTGCCAGCACTCCTCCCCTCCGACTAGCGGGAGATGAGCAGTTCTTC.

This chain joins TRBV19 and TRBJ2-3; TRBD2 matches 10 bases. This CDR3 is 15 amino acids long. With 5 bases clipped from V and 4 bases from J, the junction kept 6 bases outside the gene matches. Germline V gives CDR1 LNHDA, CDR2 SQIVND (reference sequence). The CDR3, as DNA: TGTGCCAGTAGTCTGGTTAGCGGGGGGTCAGATACGCAGTATTTT. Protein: CASSLVSGGSDTQYF.

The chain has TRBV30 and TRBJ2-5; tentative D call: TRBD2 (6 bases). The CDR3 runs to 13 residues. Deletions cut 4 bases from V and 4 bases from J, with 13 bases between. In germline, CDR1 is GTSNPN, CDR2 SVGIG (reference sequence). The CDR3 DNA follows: TGTGCCTGGATGGTGGGAGGAGCAGAGACCCAGTACTTC. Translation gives CAWMVGGAETQYF. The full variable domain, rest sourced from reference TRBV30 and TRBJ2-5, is SQTIHQWPATLVQPVGSPLSLECTVEGTSNPNLYWYRQAAGRGLQLLFYSVGIGQISSEVPQNLSASRPQDRQFILSSKKLLLSDSGFYLCAWMVGGAETQYFGPGTRLLVL.

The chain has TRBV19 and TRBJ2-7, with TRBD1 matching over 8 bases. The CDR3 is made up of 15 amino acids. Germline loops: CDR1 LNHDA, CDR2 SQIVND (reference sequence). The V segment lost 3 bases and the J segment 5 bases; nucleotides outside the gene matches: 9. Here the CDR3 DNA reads TGTGCCAGTAGTATTAGCGCAGGGGGCGCGGACGAGCAGTACTTC. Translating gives CASSISAGGADEQYF.

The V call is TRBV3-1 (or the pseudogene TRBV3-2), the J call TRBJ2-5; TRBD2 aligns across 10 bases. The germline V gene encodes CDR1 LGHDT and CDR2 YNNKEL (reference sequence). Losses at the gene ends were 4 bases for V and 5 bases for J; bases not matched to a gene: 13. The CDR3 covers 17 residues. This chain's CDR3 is CASSLQAGGPSGETQYF. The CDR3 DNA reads TGTGCCAGCAGCCTTCAAGCGGGAGGGCCGTCTGGGGAGACCCAGTACTTC.

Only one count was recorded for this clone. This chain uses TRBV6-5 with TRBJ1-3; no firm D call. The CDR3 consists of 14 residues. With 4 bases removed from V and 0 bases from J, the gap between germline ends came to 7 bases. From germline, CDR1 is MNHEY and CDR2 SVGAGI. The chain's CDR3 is CASSFSVSGNTIYF. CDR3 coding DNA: TGTGCCAGCAGTTTTTCCGTCTCTGGAAACACCATATATTTT.

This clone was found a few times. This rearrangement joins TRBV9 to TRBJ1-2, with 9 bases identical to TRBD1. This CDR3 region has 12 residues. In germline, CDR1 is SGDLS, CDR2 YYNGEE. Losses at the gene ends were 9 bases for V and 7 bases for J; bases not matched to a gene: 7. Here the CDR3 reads CATGDRVGGYTF. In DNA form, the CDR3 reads TGTGCCACCGGGGACAGGGTTGGTGGCTACACCTTC. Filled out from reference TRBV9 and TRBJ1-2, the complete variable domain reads DSGVTQTPKHLITATGQRVTLRCSPRSGDLSVYWYQQSLDQGLQFLIQYYNGEERAKGNILERFSAQQFPDLHSELNLSSLELGDSALYFCATGDRVGGYTFGSGTRLTVV.

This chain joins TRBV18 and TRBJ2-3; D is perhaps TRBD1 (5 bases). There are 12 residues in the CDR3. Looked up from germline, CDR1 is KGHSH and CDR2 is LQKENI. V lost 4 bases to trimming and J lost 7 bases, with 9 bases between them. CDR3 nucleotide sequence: TGTGCCAGCTCACTAGGGGATTATACGCAGTATTTT. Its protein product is CASSLGDYTQYF.

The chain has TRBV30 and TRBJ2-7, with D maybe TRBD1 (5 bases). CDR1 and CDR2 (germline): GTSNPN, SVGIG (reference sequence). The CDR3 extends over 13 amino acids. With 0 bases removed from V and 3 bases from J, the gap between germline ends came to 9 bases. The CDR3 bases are TGTGCCTGGAGTGTACACAGGAGCTACGAGCAGTACTTC. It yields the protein CAWSVHRSYEQYF.

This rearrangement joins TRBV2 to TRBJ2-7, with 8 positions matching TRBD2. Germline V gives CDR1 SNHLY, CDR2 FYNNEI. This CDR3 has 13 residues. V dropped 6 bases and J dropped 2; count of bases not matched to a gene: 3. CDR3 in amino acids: CASRTGGPYEQYF. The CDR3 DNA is TGTGCCAGCAGAACGGGAGGGCCCTACGAGCAGTACTTC.

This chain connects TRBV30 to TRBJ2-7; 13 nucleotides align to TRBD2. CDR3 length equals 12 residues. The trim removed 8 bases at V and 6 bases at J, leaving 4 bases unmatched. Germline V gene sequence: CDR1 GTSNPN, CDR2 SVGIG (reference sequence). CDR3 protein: CALLAGGFEQYF. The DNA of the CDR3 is TGTGCCCTACTAGCGGGAGGGTTCGAGCAGTACTTC.

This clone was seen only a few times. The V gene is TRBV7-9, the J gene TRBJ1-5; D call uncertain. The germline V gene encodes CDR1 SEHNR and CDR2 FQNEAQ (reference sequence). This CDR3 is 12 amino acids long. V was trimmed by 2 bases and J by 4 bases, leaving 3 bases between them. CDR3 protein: CASSLPNQPQHF. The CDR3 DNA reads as TGTGCCAGCAGCTTACCAAATCAGCCCCAGCATTTT.

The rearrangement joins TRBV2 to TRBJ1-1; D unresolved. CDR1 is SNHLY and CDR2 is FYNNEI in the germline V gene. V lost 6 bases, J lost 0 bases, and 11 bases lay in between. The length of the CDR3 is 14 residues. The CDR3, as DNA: TGTGCCAGCAGGCGGGCCAGCATGAACACTGAAGCTTTCTTT. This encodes CASRRASMNTEAFF.

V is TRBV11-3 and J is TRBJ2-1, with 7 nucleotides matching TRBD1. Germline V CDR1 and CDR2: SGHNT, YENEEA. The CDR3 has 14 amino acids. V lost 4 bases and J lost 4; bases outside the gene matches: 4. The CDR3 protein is CASSSGQAYNEQFF. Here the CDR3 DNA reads TGTGCCAGCAGCTCAGGACAGGCATACAATGAGCAGTTCTTC.

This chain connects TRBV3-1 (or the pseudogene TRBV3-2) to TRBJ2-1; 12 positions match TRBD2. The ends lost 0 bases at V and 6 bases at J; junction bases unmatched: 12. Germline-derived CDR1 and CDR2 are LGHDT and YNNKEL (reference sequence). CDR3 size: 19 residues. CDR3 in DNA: TGTGCCAGCAGCCAAGATCACCCCCGTCTAGCGGGAGGGTTCAATGAGCAGTTCTTC. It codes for CASSQDHPRLAGGFNEQFF.

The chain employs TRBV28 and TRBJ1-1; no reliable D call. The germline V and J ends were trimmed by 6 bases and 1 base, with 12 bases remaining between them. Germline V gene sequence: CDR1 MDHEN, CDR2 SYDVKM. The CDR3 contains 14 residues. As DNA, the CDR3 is TGTGCCAGCAGGGAAACCGGGAAGAACACTGAAGCTTTCTTT. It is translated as CASRETGKNTEAFF.

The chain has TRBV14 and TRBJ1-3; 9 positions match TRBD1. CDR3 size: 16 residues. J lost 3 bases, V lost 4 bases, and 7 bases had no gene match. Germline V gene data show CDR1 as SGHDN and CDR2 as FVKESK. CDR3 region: CASSPRDREFGNTIYF. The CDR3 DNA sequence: TGTGCCAGCAGCCCCCGGGACAGGGAATTTGGAAACACCATATATTTT.

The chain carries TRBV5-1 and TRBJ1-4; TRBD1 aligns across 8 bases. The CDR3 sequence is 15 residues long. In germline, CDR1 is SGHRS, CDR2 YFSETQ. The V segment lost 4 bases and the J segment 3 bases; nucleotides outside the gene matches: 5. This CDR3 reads CASSPQGAANEKLFF. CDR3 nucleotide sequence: TGCGCCAGCAGCCCCCAGGGGGCGGCTAATGAAAAACTGTTTTTT. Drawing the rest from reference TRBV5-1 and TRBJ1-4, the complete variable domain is KAGVTQTPRYLIKTRGQQVTLSCSPISGHRSVSWYQQTPGQGLQFLFEYFSETQRNKGNFPGRFSGRQFSNSRSEMNVSTLELGDSALYLCASSPQGAANEKLFFGSGTQLSVL.

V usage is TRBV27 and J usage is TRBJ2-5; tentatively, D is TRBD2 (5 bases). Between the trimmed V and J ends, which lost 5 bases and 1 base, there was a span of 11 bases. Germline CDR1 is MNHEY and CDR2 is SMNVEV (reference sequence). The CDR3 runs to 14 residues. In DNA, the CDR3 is TGTGCCAGCAGTATCTCGGGGTTCCAAGAGACCCAGTACTTC. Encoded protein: CASSISGFQETQYF.

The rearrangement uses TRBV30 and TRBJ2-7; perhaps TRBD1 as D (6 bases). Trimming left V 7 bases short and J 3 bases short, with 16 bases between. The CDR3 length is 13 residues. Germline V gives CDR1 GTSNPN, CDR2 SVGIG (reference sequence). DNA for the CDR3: TGTGCCTCGAACAGGGCGAAGGGCTACGAGCAGTACTTC. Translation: CASNRAKGYEQYF.

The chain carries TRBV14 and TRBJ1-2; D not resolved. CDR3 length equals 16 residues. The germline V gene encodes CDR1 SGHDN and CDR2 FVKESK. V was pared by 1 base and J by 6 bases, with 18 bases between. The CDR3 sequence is CASSQGLRAFGDGYTF. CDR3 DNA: TGTGCCAGCAGCCAAGGTTTACGGGCCTTCGGGGATGGCTACACCTTC.

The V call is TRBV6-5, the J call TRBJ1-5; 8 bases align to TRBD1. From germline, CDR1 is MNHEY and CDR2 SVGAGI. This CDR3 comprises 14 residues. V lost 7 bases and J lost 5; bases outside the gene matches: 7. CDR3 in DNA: TGTGCCAGCACATCCGACAGGGGCGATCAGCCCCAGCATTTT. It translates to CASTSDRGDQPQHF.